Following are 23 T cell receptor beta chains from one sample sequenced in a study of T cells in Graves' hyperthyroidism and ophthalmopathy. What was amplified from RNA transcripts were TCR beta CDR3 regions. A set of HTBI primers served as the primers for a first-round RT-PCR of the TCR CDR3. TCRdb recomputed calls from the multiplex PCR reads with MiXCR, one row per CDR3 protein. The sample gives some 510,000 distinct CDR3 sequences, about a fifth of which show up once; more than 20% is in the top ten. The sample comprised blood. The receptors come from a man between 18 and 29 years old with Graves' hyperthyroidism.

This clonotype was picked up a small number of times. The junction shows a germline mismatch at one end, possibly a read error. This chain joins TRBV2 and TRBJ2-4, with 7 bases lining up with TRBD1. CDR1 SNHLY and CDR2 FYNNEI come from the germline V gene. The CDR3 is 12 residues long. This CDR3 is CASDGTENIRYF. CDR3 sequence (DNA): TGTGCCAGCGATGGGACAGAAAACATTCGGTACTTC.

This clonotype was detected ten times or more. The gene calls are TRBV20-1 and TRBJ2-7, with D possibly matching TRBD1 (6 bases). The CDR3 consists of 14 residues. V was cut by 3 bases and J by 3 bases, with 15 bases left in between. Germline lookup yields CDR1 DFQATT and CDR2 SNEGSKA (reference sequence). CDR3 nucleotide sequence: TGCAGTGCTAGGGGGGTGGGGGCCCACTACGAGCAGTACTTC. It yields the protein CSARGVGAHYEQYF.

This clonotype was counted ten times or more. This sequence joins TRBV5-1 and TRBJ2-6, with D possibly matching TRBD1 (6 bases). V lost 4 bases and J 1 base, leaving 24 bases between the germline ends. In germline, CDR1 is SGHRS, CDR2 YFSETQ. CDR3 length: 20 residues. The CDR3 reads CASSGTGTYQMGSGANVLTF. The CDR3 DNA reads TGCGCCAGCAGCGGAACCGGGACATACCAAATGGGATCTGGGGCCAACGTCCTGACTTTC.

The V call is TRBV19, the J call TRBJ1-2; 9 bases match TRBD1. The CDR3 extends over 15 amino acids. Germline V CDR1 and CDR2: LNHDA, SQIVND (reference sequence). The trim removed 6 bases at V and 8 bases at J, leaving 13 bases unmatched. CDR3 coding DNA: TGTGCCAGTAGCACCGTAGCTGGACAGGGGCGAGGCTACACCTTC. This gives the protein CASSTVAGQGRGYTF.

This rearrangement joins TRBV29-1 to TRBJ1-1, with D possibly being TRBD1 (6 bases). Germline V gene lookup returns CDR1 SQVTM and CDR2 ANQGSEA. The CDR3 is 15 residues long. Trimming left V 2 bases short and J 5 bases short, with 18 bases between. The CDR3 nucleotides read TGCAGCGTTGAAATTTCGGGGGCGTTAGGGACTGAAGCTTTCTTT. Amino acids: CSVEISGALGTEAFF.

This clonotype was counted ten times or more. V gene TRBV5-1 combines with J gene TRBJ2-5; D is unresolved. V lost 5 bases to trimming and J lost 8 bases, with 1 base between them. Germline CDR1 SGHRS, CDR2 YFSETQ. CDR3 size: 8 residues. The CDR3 loop reads CASRTQYF. The CDR3 coding sequence is TGCGCCAGCAGAACCCAGTACTTC. Full variable domain (missing parts from reference TRBV5-1 and TRBJ2-5): KAGVTQTPRYLIKTRGQQVTLSCSPISGHRSVSWYQQTPGQGLQFLFEYFSETQRNKGNFPGRFSGRQFSNSRSEMNVSTLELGDSALYLCASRTQYFGPGTRLLVL.

There are many counts of this clonotype. The chain has TRBV5-4 and TRBJ1-2; D is ambiguous. CDR1 and CDR2 from the germline V gene are SGHNT and YYREEE (reference sequence). The CDR3 covers 13 residues. V was shortened by 2 bases and J by 2 bases, with 7 bases between the two germline ends. The chain's CDR3 is CASSFPNNYGYTF. The CDR3 DNA sequence: TGTGCCAGCAGCTTTCCCAACAACTATGGCTACACCTTC.

This clonotype was found many times. V usage is TRBV6-1 and J usage is TRBJ2-7, with TRBD1 matching over 7 bases. The V gene's germline CDR1 is MNHNS and CDR2 SASEGT. The junction had 3 bases not matched to a gene; V was cut back by 4 bases and J by 0 bases. The CDR3 consists of 14 residues. The CDR3 nucleotides read TGTGCCAGCAGTGCACAGGGGAGCTCCTACGAGCAGTACTTC. Its translation is CASSAQGSSYEQYF.

This clonotype was seen many times. The chain uses TRBV24-1 and TRBJ2-4; TRBD1 matches 12 bases. Germline-derived CDR1 and CDR2 are KGHDR and SFDVKD. The CDR3 sequence is 16 residues long. V was clipped by 2 bases and J by 8 bases; unmatched bases: 6. The CDR3 region has the DNA TGTGCCACCAGTGATTCCGGGACAGGGGGCGCAGACATTCAGTACTTC. The encoded protein is CATSDSGTGGADIQYF.

This clonotype was picked up many times. The V gene is TRBV6-2 or TRBV6-3, the J gene TRBJ1-5, with TRBD1 matching 10 bases. Germline V gene sequence: CDR1 MNHEY, CDR2 SVGEGT. The CDR3 has 15 residues. After removal of 6 bases from V and 6 bases from J, the junction contained 8 bases not matched to a gene. The CDR3 sequence: CASRRGQGVSQPQHF. Written as DNA, the CDR3 is TGTGCCAGCAGACGCGGACAGGGGGTGAGTCAGCCCCAGCATTTT.

This chain links TRBV7-8 with TRBJ1-3; 8 positions match TRBD1. V trimming: 5 bases; J trimming: 2 bases; junction bases outside the gene matches: 8. This CDR3 has 16 residues. Per germline, CDR1 SGHVS and CDR2 FQNEAQ. CDR3: CASSITPGGTGNTIYF. The CDR3 DNA reads TGTGCCAGCAGCATCACTCCAGGGGGCACTGGAAACACCATATATTTT.

V and J are TRBV6-1 and TRBJ1-1, with 8 nucleotides matching TRBD1. This CDR3 is built from 15 residues. CDR1 and CDR2 (germline): MNHNS, SASEGT. The V gene end was trimmed by 2 bases and the J gene end by 4 bases; junction bases not matched to a gene: 6. In nucleotides, the CDR3 is TGTGCCAGCAGTGAATCCCTGACAGGGGCCACTGAAGCTTTCTTT. Protein sequence: CASSESLTGATEAFF.

This clonotype has at least ten counts. The V and J genes are TRBV28 and TRBJ2-5; 8 bases match TRBD2. Germline assignment: CDR1 MDHEN and CDR2 SYDVKM. Trimming at V came to 5 bases and at J to 5 bases, leaving 7 bases not matched to a gene. This CDR3 contains 14 residues. The CDR3 DNA follows: TGTGCCAGCAGTCCGGAGGTAGCGGGGGAGACCCAGTACTTC. Amino acid sequence: CASSPEVAGETQYF.

This clonotype was seen repeatedly, ten times or more. The chain employs TRBV28 and TRBJ1-1; D is undetermined. The V gene lost 6 bases and the J gene lost 0 bases, with 11 bases spanning the gap. The CDR3 consists of 14 residues. Germline V gives CDR1 MDHEN, CDR2 SYDVKM. The CDR3 loop is CASRGTGMNTEAFF. In DNA, the CDR3 is TGTGCCAGCAGGGGAACCGGCATGAACACTGAAGCTTTCTTT.

Details on this clonotype: This is likely a read error, given that the CDR3 carries no conserved phenylalanine or tryptophan at its end. No DNA is shown, since the ends of the CDR3 on it are uncertain; the CDR3 is the one TCRdb lists. This chain joins TRBV20-1 and TRBJ1-1. The germline V gene encodes CDR1 DFQATT and CDR2 SNEGSKA (reference sequence). The CDR3 sequence runs 13 residues, both termini included. CDR3 sequence reads: CSARGVTNTEACL.

This clonotype has at least ten counts. The rearrangement joins TRBV28 to TRBJ1-2; D is perhaps TRBD1 (5 bases). Between the trimmed V and J ends, which lost 5 bases and 0 bases, there was a span of 13 bases. Germline CDR1 is MDHEN and CDR2 is SYDVKM. This CDR3 is built from 15 residues. For the CDR3, the DNA is TGTGCCAGCAGTACCTACGAGGGACCTAACTATGGCTACACCTTC. Its translation is CASSTYEGPNYGYTF.

This clonotype was counted between two and nine times. This chain links TRBV7-8 with TRBJ2-5; 8 nucleotides align to TRBD2. The CDR3 consists of 15 residues. Germline CDR1 and CDR2: SGHVS and FQNEAQ. With V trimmed by 2 bases and J by 2 bases, 4 bases remained unmatched. The CDR3 coding sequence is TGTGCCAGCAGCTTAATGGCGGGGGGTCAAGAGACCCAGTACTTC. This sequence encodes CASSLMAGGQETQYF.

This clonotype came up a few times. The J gene is TRBJ1-2, the V gene TRBV12-3 or TRBV12-4; no firm D call. This CDR3 contains 16 residues. Between the trimmed V and J ends, which lost 4 bases and 6 bases, there was a span of 21 bases. The CDR3 nucleotides are TGTGCCAGCAGTTCCGGACGGGGAGACCTCTTTGATGGCTACACCTTC. As protein: CASSSGRGDLFDGYTF.

This clonotype was recorded many times. The rearrangement uses TRBV12-3 or TRBV12-4 and TRBJ1-1; D remains ambiguous. The germline V and J ends were trimmed by 3 bases and 0 bases, with 8 bases remaining between them. The CDR3 runs 14 residues. The CDR3 is CASSFRSLNTEAFF. The CDR3 nucleotides are TGTGCCAGCAGTTTCAGGAGCTTGAACACTGAAGCTTTCTTT.

This clonotype occurred many times. The rearrangement links TRBV20-1 to TRBJ1-2, with TRBD1 matching 9 bases. In germline, CDR1 is DFQATT, CDR2 SNEGSKA (reference sequence). The trim removed 6 bases at V and 0 bases at J, leaving 11 bases unmatched. The CDR3 sequence is 16 residues long. CDR3 loop: CSAFYQTGGTNYGYTF. The CDR3 DNA is TGCAGTGCCTTCTACCAGACAGGGGGGACTAACTATGGCTACACCTTC.

V is TRBV27 and J is TRBJ2-6; D is uncertain. The CDR3 totals 14 residues. Germline V gives CDR1 MNHEY, CDR2 SMNVEV (reference sequence). Between the trimmed V and J ends, which lost 6 bases and 4 bases, there was a span of 10 bases. In DNA, the CDR3 is TGTGCCAGCAGGCGTATGGGAGGGGCCAACGTCCTGACTTTC. This encodes CASRRMGGANVLTF.

The chain joins TRBV6-1 to TRBJ2-7; unclear D gene. CDR3 length: 14 amino acids. Germline V gene lookup returns CDR1 MNHNS and CDR2 SASEGT. Trimming pared 3 bases from V and 3 bases from J, leaving 12 bases between. CDR3 region: CASSDLRLIYEQYF. The CDR3, as DNA: TGTGCCAGCAGTGACCTCCGTTTAATCTACGAGCAGTACTTC.

Details on this clonotype: A junction boundary mismatches the germline segment, possibly from a read error. The chain links TRBV9 to TRBJ2-2; 8 nucleotides align to TRBD2. The length of the CDR3 is 17 residues. In germline, CDR1 is SGDLS, CDR2 YYNGEE. This CDR3 is CVSSVTLAGPNTGELFF. CDR3 in DNA: TGTGTCAGCAGCGTGACATTAGCGGGGCCCAACACCGGGGAGCTGTTTTTT.